The T cell receptor beta chain described here comes from a study of post-analysis software for immune sequencing data. Points from the study as a whole: Five TRBV segments were more frequent in patients than controls; TRBV5-6, TRBV5-1 and TRBV20-1 belonged to this group.

TCR beta cDNA libraries included unique molecular identifiers. TCRdb reprocessed the PCR reads with MiXCR, giving one entry per CDR3 protein. The sample yields a few hundred thousand distinct CDR3 sequences, around 34% seen once. On this clonotype itself: What it binds is unknown.

The CDR3 covers 13 residues. Germline values: CDR1 SQVTM, CDR2 ANQGSEA. Trimming took 4 bases from V and 5 from J, leaving 11 bases between them. The sequencing input was blood. The chain is built from TRBV29-1 and TRBJ2-2; TRBD1 is a possible D gene (5 bases). The receptor comes from a girl aged 2 to 17 with multiple sclerosis. This CDR3 reads CSVALGVTGELFF. The CDR3 DNA reads TGCAGCGTTGCTCTAGGGGTTACCGGGGAGCTGTTTTTT.